The present T cell receptor (beta chain) was sequenced within a study of blood T cell repertoires in COVID-19 (dated by TCRdb to 2018 to 2021). For the study in its entirety: Samples covering the acute and convalescent phases of COVID-19 were provided by collaborators in the United States, Italy and Spain. The prospective study material was composed of cDNA or gDNA derived from T cells, B-cell-depleted T cells, or PBMCs. Deeply sampled blood TCRbeta repertoires from subjects exposed to, actively infected with, or recovered from COVID-19 were included in the dataset. The repertoires were made available in a free public database intended to serve as a resource for research on the immune response to SARS-CoV-2. The samples were drawn from the first 160 participants of the ongoing ImmuneRACE study and from roughly 1,300 subjects provided by 6 global collaborators. Sample metadata almost always included a de-identified subject ID, COVID-19 status, age in years and sex. Where HLA class I and class II types were available, the types were taken from metadata supplied by the sample provider, not from assay-based typing. What the study reported, not specific to this receptor: Clinical and demographic metadata were provided uncurated, with the amount varying by source and participant.

CDR1 SEHNR and CDR2 FQNEAQ were looked up in the germline V gene (reference sequence). Measured from the cysteine to the phenylalanine, the CDR3 is 13 residues long. Solely the CDR3 DNA is kept, with 39 bases framed from the first base. V gives up 1 base and J gives up 7 bases, and the segment between their germline ends measures 10 bases. This clone was picked up a small number of times. The antigen it recognizes is unknown. Within one base of it there is no much larger clone, and no base qualities were kept. TCRbeta CDR3 regions were amplified from genomic DNA using the immunoSEQ Assay, a bias-controlled multiplex PCR. In the paper's pipeline: Nucleated cell counts per sample were estimated from amplification of reference gene primers within the assay. Sequence reads were collapsed and filtered to measure the absolute abundance of every unique TCRbeta CDR3 rearrangement. For each sample, productive Simpson clonality was calculated as the square root of Simpson's diversity index over productive rearrangements. TCRdb's version of the immuneACCESS table is confined to in-frame rearrangements and falls short of the full clone set. An unresolved V gene accounts for under half of the shortfall where checked; the remainder is of unknown origin. For V, J and clone size, that table is used; D and trimming come from the DNA. For this sample the table gives about 200,000 clones, of which roughly four fifths were detected only once. The ten largest clones take up over 9.5% of the sample.

Enrolling through a virtual design, the prospective study's participants ranged in age from about 18 to 89 years and lived across roughly 23 United States geographic areas. Cohort assignment in the prospective study relied on participant-reported clinical history from a screening survey and a study questionnaire. For ImmuneRACE Cohort 3, a participant was defined as recovered based on two consecutive negative NP/OP PCR tests, clearance by a healthcare professional, or resolution of symptoms. Each participant in the prospective study had whole blood, serum and a nasopharyngeal or oropharyngeal swab collected by mobile phlebotomists. Participants in the prospective study had the option to provide additional blood draws and questionnaires over a roughly two-month period. Blood samples from the prospective study were shipped frozen or at room temperature prior to DNA extraction.

This receptor was taken from a man aged 35-49 years who had recovered from COVID-19. The chain is made from TRBV7-9 and TRBJ1-2; no D gene is confidently identified. Sample: PBMCs or T cells enriched from blood (not recorded which). The DNA is as follows: TGTGCCAGCAGCTTAGGTAGATCGTCTGGCTACACCTTC. Its amino acids are CASSLGRSSGYTF.